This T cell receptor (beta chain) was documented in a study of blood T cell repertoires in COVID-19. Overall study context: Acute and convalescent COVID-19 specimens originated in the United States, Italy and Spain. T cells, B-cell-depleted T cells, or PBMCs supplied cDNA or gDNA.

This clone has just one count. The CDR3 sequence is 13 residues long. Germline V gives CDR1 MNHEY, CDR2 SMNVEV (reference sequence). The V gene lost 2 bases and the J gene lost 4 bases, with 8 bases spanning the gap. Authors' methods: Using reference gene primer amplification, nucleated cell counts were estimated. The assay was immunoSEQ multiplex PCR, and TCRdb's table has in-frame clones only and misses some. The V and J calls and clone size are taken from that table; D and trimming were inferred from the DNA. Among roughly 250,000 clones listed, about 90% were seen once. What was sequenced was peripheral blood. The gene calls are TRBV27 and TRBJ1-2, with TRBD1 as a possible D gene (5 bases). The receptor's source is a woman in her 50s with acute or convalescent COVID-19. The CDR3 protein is CASSLPGGYGYTF. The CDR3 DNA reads TGTGCCAGCAGTTTACCCGGGGGCTATGGCTACACCTTC.